Following are 22 T cell receptor beta chains from one sample sequenced in a study of CD8 T cells in Susac syndrome. Roughly 0.45 to 1 ug RNA was reverse transcribed with random hexamers. One entry per CDR3 protein results from TCRdb running MiXCR on the immunoSEQ multiplex PCR reads. The repertoire includes around 170,000 distinct CDR3 sequences, approximately 96% of them detected once, and 0.098% sits in the top ten. Sequencing was performed on CD4+ T cells from PBMCs. The receptors shown here come from a human donor with Susac syndrome.

CDR3 DNA: TGCGCCAGCAGCCAACGTCTGGGGGCGAAGACCCAGTACTTC. Amino acids: CASSQRLGAKTQYF. V usage is TRBV4-1 and J usage is TRBJ2-5; a possible D gene is TRBD1 (6 bases). CDR1 and CDR2 (germline): MGHRA, YSYEKL. V gave up 2 bases and J gave up 6 bases, with 13 bases separating them. The CDR3 has 14 residues.

The chain couples TRBV2 to TRBJ1-5; D is uncertain. The germline CDR1 and CDR2 sequences are SNHLY and FYNNEI. V gave up 8 bases and J gave up 0 bases, with 14 bases separating them. This CDR3 region has 15 residues. CDR3 protein: CASDKAWPSNQPQHF. CDR3 nucleotides: TGTGCCAGCGACAAGGCGTGGCCTAGCAATCAGCCCCAGCATTTT.

This clonotype has a single count. The V and J genes are TRBV6-5 and TRBJ1-6; D uncertain. The CDR3 contains 13 residues. V was shortened by 5 bases and J by 10 bases, with 12 bases between the two germline ends. Germline loops: CDR1 MNHEY, CDR2 SVGAGI. CDR3 region: CASSGKVESPLHF. The CDR3 bases are TGTGCCAGCAGTGGAAAGGTTGAATCACCCCTCCACTTT.

V is TRBV7-8 and J is TRBJ1-1; a possible D gene is TRBD1 (6 bases). CDR1 SGHVS and CDR2 FQNEAQ come from the germline V gene. V dropped 1 base and J dropped 4 bases, with 13 bases sitting between them. The CDR3 sequence is 15 residues long. The CDR3 DNA follows: TGTGCCAGCAGCTTAGGGCTAAGGGGGGGCACTGAAGCTTTCTTT. It yields the protein CASSLGLRGGTEAFF.

The V and J genes are TRBV9 and TRBJ2-5; D not resolved. The CDR3 sequence is 13 residues long. Germline values: CDR1 SGDLS, CDR2 YYNGEE. Trimming stripped 2 bases from V and 3 bases from J, with 8 bases between. CDR3 amino acids: CASSVGVKETQYF. The CDR3, as DNA: TGTGCCAGCAGCGTTGGAGTGAAAGAGACCCAGTACTTC.

The rearrangement uses TRBV3-1 and TRBJ1-1, with D unclear. This CDR3 region has 15 residues. In germline, CDR1 is LGHDT, CDR2 YNNKEL (reference sequence). Trimming removed 7 bases at V and 4 bases at J, with 19 bases between. The CDR3 is CASNRGQAGPTEAFF. In DNA, the CDR3 is TGTGCCAGCAACCGTGGGCAGGCGGGCCCCACTGAAGCTTTCTTT.

The chain employs TRBV7-2 and TRBJ2-3; D gene unclear. Germline CDR1 and CDR2: SGHTA and FQGNSA. The CDR3 length is 11 residues. With 6 bases removed from V and 6 bases from J, the gap between germline ends came to 7 bases. The CDR3: CASRAQDTQYF. For the CDR3, the DNA is TGTGCCAGCAGAGCCCAGGATACGCAGTATTTT.

This chain connects TRBV4-1 to TRBJ1-5; 7 bases fit TRBD1. Per germline, CDR1 MGHRA and CDR2 YSYEKL. The trim removed 0 bases at V and 5 bases at J, leaving 7 bases unmatched. CDR3 length: 16 amino acids. CDR3 in amino acids: CASSQDLSTGYQPQHF. DNA of the CDR3: TGCGCCAGCAGCCAAGATTTATCGACAGGGTATCAGCCCCAGCATTTT.

V gene TRBV5-5 combines with J gene TRBJ1-5; D possibly corresponds to TRBD1 (6 bases). Deletions cut 4 bases from V and 7 bases from J, with 18 bases between. The length of the CDR3 is 15 residues. CDR1 is SGHKS, CDR2 YYEKEE, per germline (reference sequence). CDR3 loop: CASSPYGGGLQPQHF. The DNA of the CDR3 is TGTGCCAGCAGCCCCTACGGAGGGGGGTTGCAGCCCCAGCATTTT.

This chain connects TRBV5-4 to TRBJ1-5, with D maybe TRBD1 (5 bases). Germline V gene sequence: CDR1 SGHNT, CDR2 YYREEE (reference sequence). There are 14 residues in the CDR3. With 0 bases removed from V and 6 bases from J, the gap between germline ends came to 10 bases. The CDR3 DNA reads as TGTGCCAGCAGCTTGGGGGGCCGGGGTCAGCCCCAGCATTTT. Translating gives CASSLGGRGQPQHF.

The V and J genes are TRBV29-1 and TRBJ1-1, with D uncertain. V lost 4 bases and J lost 0, with 9 bases in between. This CDR3 has 13 amino acids. Germline V gives CDR1 SQVTM, CDR2 ANQGSEA. CDR3 protein: CSVAKGMNTEAFF. The CDR3, as DNA: TGCAGCGTTGCAAAAGGAATGAACACTGAAGCTTTCTTT.

The J gene is TRBJ2-3, the V gene TRBV6-5, with a possible D match to TRBD2 (5 bases). The V gene's germline CDR1 is MNHEY and CDR2 SVGAGI. The CDR3 is 14 residues long. Trimming removed 6 bases at V and 2 bases at J, with 12 bases between. The CDR3 here is CASSSGWVTDTQYF. The CDR3 nucleotides read TGTGCCAGCAGCTCGGGATGGGTCACAGATACGCAGTATTTT.

CDR3 nucleotide sequence: TGTGCCAGCAGCCAGAGCAGGGGGAATAATTCACCCCTCCACTTT. Protein product: CASSQSRGNNSPLHF. The rearrangement links TRBV14 to TRBJ1-6, with TRBD1 matching 7 bases. CDR1 SGHDN and CDR2 FVKESK come from the germline V gene. The CDR3 extends over 15 amino acids. Losses at the gene ends were 3 bases for V and 5 bases for J; bases not matched to a gene: 4.

This chain connects TRBV3-1 to TRBJ2-7; possibly TRBD1 or TRBD2 for D (5 bases each). In germline, CDR1 is LGHDT, CDR2 YNNKEL (reference sequence). Trimming pared 1 base from V and 2 bases from J, leaving 12 bases between. There are 15 residues in the CDR3. The CDR3 loop reads CASSQVGAPPYEQYF. The CDR3 bases are TGTGCCAGCAGCCAAGTCGGGGCCCCTCCCTACGAGCAGTACTTC.

This clonotype was recorded once. The genes are TRBV2 and TRBJ2-7; D is undetermined. Trimming left V 10 bases short and J 2 bases short, with 15 bases between. Germline CDR1 reads SNHLY; CDR2 reads FYNNEI. This CDR3 comprises 13 residues. DNA of the CDR3: TGTGCCACCGAGGTAGGGTCCACCTACGAGCAGTACTTC. Translation: CATEVGSTYEQYF.

V usage is TRBV3-1 and J usage is TRBJ1-2; D not resolved. Germline V gene lookup returns CDR1 LGHDT and CDR2 YNNKEL (reference sequence). This CDR3 has 12 amino acids. Trimming left V 10 bases short and J 4 bases short, with 13 bases between. The CDR3 is CATMRTGYGYTF. The CDR3 DNA follows: TGTGCCACCATGCGGACGGGCTATGGCTACACCTTC.

The CDR3 DNA follows: TGTGCCAGCAGTCGACAGGCATATGGCTACACCTTC. Protein product: CASSRQAYGYTF. V and J are TRBV28 and TRBJ1-2; D perhaps matches TRBD1 (6 bases). The V and J ends lost 5 bases and 5 bases respectively, with 9 bases between them. The CDR3 is 12 amino acids. Germline V gene lookup returns CDR1 MDHEN and CDR2 SYDVKM.

The CDR3 sequence is CSVPLGGPTEAFF. CDR3 in DNA: TGCAGCGTCCCTCTCGGGGGCCCTACTGAAGCTTTCTTT. The V call is TRBV29-1, the J call TRBJ1-1; a possible D gene is TRBD1 (6 bases). The V end lost 6 bases, the J end lost 5 bases, and 16 bases lay between the germline ends. CDR3 length equals 13 residues. The germline V gene has CDR1 SQVTM and CDR2 ANQGSEA. Complete variable domain (other parts from reference TRBV29-1 and TRBJ1-1): SAVISQKPSRDICQRGTSLTIQCQVDSQVTMMFWYRQQPGQSLTLIATANQGSEATYESGFVIDKFPISRPNLTFSTLTVSNMSPEDSSIYLCSVPLGGPTEAFFGQGTRLTVV.

The chain links TRBV28 to TRBJ2-7, with D maybe TRBD1 (5 bases). Germline-derived CDR1 and CDR2 are MDHEN and SYDVKM. Trimming took off 7 bases at V and 2 bases at J, with 12 bases between the two ends. The CDR3 sequence is 13 residues long. The CDR3 region has the DNA TGTGCCAGCACAGTCGCAGGGACCTACGAGCAGTACTTC. Its translation: CASTVAGTYEQYF.

The V call is TRBV3-1, the J call TRBJ2-5; D remains ambiguous. Germline CDR1 and CDR2: LGHDT and YNNKEL (reference sequence). CDR3 length: 15 amino acids. The ends were cut back, 1 base at V and 2 bases at J, with 11 bases in the middle. CDR3: CASSQGQPHQETQYF. The CDR3 DNA reads as TGTGCCAGCAGCCAAGGGCAGCCCCATCAAGAGACCCAGTACTTC.

This clonotype has only a few counts. This chain joins TRBV29-1 and TRBJ2-1, with 12 positions matching TRBD2. V dropped 6 bases and J dropped 12; count of bases not matched to a gene: 3. In germline, CDR1 is SQVTM, CDR2 ANQGSEA. The CDR3 loop spans 11 amino acids. The chain's CDR3 is CSVELAGGQFF. For the CDR3, the DNA is TGCAGCGTGGAACTAGCGGGGGGGCAGTTCTTC.

The rearrangement uses TRBV19 and TRBJ1-1; D remains unclear. Germline V lookup: CDR1 LNHDA, CDR2 SQIVND (reference sequence). This CDR3 has 11 residues. Trimming pared 6 bases from V and 8 bases from J, leaving 10 bases between. CDR3 sequence reads: CASRGRVEAFF. The CDR3 DNA sequence: TGTGCCAGTAGGGGGAGGGTGGAAGCTTTCTTT.